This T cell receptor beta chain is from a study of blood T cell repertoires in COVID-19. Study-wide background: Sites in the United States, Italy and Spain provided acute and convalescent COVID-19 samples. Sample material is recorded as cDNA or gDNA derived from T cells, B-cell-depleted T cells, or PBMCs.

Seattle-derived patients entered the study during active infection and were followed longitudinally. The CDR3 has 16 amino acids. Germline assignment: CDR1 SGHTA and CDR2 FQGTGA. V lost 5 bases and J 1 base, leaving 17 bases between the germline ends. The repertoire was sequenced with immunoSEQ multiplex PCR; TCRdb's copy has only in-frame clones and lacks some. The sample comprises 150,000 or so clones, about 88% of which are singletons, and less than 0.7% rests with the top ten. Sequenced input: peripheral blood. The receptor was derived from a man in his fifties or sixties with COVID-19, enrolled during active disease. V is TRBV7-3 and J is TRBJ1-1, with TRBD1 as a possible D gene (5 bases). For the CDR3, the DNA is TGTGCCAGCAGCCCAGGTTTGGGGGGAAAGAACACTGAAGCTTTCTTT. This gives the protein CASSPGLGGKNTEAFF.